This TCR beta chain stems from a study of shared clonotypes between healthy human individuals. Overall study context: A couple of female and a few male donors aged 18 to 49 were enrolled. The study used three CD4 naive, three CD4 memory, two CD8 naive and one CD8 memory plate per donor. The study's findings and limits: A handful of donors showed sharing of 4.5% to 6% of naive CD4 clonotypes. All-four-donor shared clonotypes had higher generation probabilities than non-shared clonotypes did.

The method was immunoSEQ multiplex PCR; TCRdb's version includes in-frame clones alone and lacks a portion of them. The table shows some 2,000,000 clones, with roughly 94% occurring only once. A word on this clone: The antigen remains undetermined.

CD8 cells classed as naive were CD45RO-negative and positively selected for CCR7, excluding terminally differentiated effector memory CD45RA+ cells. This CDR3 region has 14 residues. Germline V gives CDR1 SNHLY, CDR2 FYNNEI. J lost 6 bases, V lost 7 bases, and 9 bases had no gene match. Sequencing used naive CD8+ T cells sorted from blood. The source of this sequence is a man between 18 and 29 years old in good health. The rearrangement joins TRBV2 to TRBJ1-2; 9 bases are shared with TRBD1. CDR3 protein: CASIPGQGIHGYTF. CDR3 in DNA: TGTGCCAGCATCCCGGGACAGGGCATCCATGGCTACACCTTC.